The 20 T cell receptor beta chains presented below share a single source sample, sequenced in a study of cytomegalovirus exposure and HLA in healthy donors. PCR used 60 Vbeta primers and 13 Jbeta primers. TCRdb's copy holds only in-frame clones and misses some; the assay was immunoSEQ multiplex PCR. The repertoire includes approximately 190,000 clones, 81% of them detected once, and less than 4.5% sits in the top ten. Sequenced sample: PBMCs. These receptors were collected from a man in his forties or fifties in good health and CMV-seronegative.

This clone was found a few times. This chain connects TRBV5-4 to TRBJ2-7; 10 bases align to TRBD1. Trimming took 4 bases from V and 2 from J; bases not matched to a gene: 6. This CDR3 has 15 residues. Germline CDR1 SGHNT, CDR2 YYREEE (reference sequence). The CDR3 region is CASSPTGQGTYEQYF. CDR3 DNA sequence: TGTGCCAGCAGCCCTACGGGACAGGGGACCTACGAGCAGTACTTC. Full variable domain (remainder filled in from reference TRBV5-4 and TRBJ2-7): ETGVTQSPTHLIKTRGQQVTLRCSSQSGHNTVSWYQQALGQGPQFIFQYYREEENGRGNFPPRFSGLQFPNYSSELNVNALELDDSALYLCASSPTGQGTYEQYFGPGTRLTVT.

The chain recombines TRBV9 with TRBJ2-5; 8 bases map to TRBD1. Germline CDR1 reads SGDLS; CDR2 reads YYNGEE. This CDR3 region has 16 residues. The ends lost 2 bases at V and 3 bases at J; junction bases unmatched: 9. The CDR3 DNA is TGTGCCAGCAGCGTTCAGGGGGCTCGTAAAGAAGAGACCCAGTACTTC. Its protein product is CASSVQGARKEETQYF.

This chain joins TRBV7-6 and TRBJ2-5; TRBD2 aligns across 7 bases. CDR1 is SGHVS and CDR2 is FNYEAQ in the germline V gene. This CDR3 spans 15 amino acids. V dropped 0 bases and J dropped 5; count of bases not matched to a gene: 6. The CDR3 sequence is CASSLATSAGETQYF. CDR3 bases: TGTGCCAGCAGCTTAGCTACTAGCGCTGGGGAGACCCAGTACTTC.

The chain is built from TRBV15 and TRBJ1-6; TRBD1 matches at 7 bases. The CDR3 loop spans 13 amino acids. CDR1 and CDR2 (germline): LNHNV, YYDKDF (reference sequence). J lost 8 bases, V lost 10 bases, and 8 bases had no gene match. The chain's CDR3 is CASRTGIDSPLHF. In nucleotides, the CDR3 is TGTGCCAGTAGGACAGGAATTGATTCACCCCTCCACTTT.

The V gene is TRBV29-1, the J gene TRBJ2-7; 7 bases fit TRBD2. Germline loops: CDR1 SQVTM, CDR2 ANQGSEA. CDR3 length: 12 amino acids. Trimming cost V 5 bases and J 3 bases; bases outside gene matches: 4. The DNA for the CDR3 is TGCAGCGTTCACGGGGAGGGCTACGAGCAGTACTTC. Encoded protein: CSVHGEGYEQYF.

This sequence joins TRBV7-9 and TRBJ2-3, with TRBD1 matching over 9 bases. Germline-derived CDR1 and CDR2 are SEHNR and FQNEAQ (reference sequence). V trimming: 5 bases; J trimming: 8 bases; junction bases outside the gene matches: 11. The CDR3 spans 15 residues. CDR3 sequence reads: CASSPGTGLWGTQYF. In nucleotides, the CDR3 is TGTGCCAGCAGCCCCGGGACAGGGTTGTGGGGTACGCAGTATTTT.

On this clone itself: Other DNA sequences in this specimen translate into the identical CDR3. V is TRBV6-5 and J is TRBJ2-3; tentative D call: TRBD2 (5 bases). The germline gives CDR1 MNHEY, CDR2 SVGAGI. Deletions cut 0 bases from V and 6 bases from J, with 13 bases between. The CDR3 has 15 amino acids. CDR3 in amino acids: CASSYSAGDTDTQYF. The DNA of the CDR3 is TGTGCCAGCAGTTACTCTGCGGGTGACACGGATACGCAGTATTTT.

The J gene is TRBJ1-5, the V gene TRBV7-8; no definite D call. CDR3 length: 15 amino acids. V lost 2 bases and J lost 1, with 9 bases in between. The germline CDR1 and CDR2 sequences are SGHVS and FQNEAQ. The CDR3 bases are TGTGCCAGCAGCTTACCCCGGGTAAGCAATCAGCCCCAGCATTTT. It translates to CASSLPRVSNQPQHF.

CDR3 DNA sequence: TGTGCCAGTAGTATGGGGCCGAACACTGAAGCTTTCTTT. It codes for CASSMGPNTEAFF. V and J are TRBV19 and TRBJ1-1; D might be TRBD1 (5 bases). Germline CDR1 reads LNHDA; CDR2 reads SQIVND (reference sequence). Trimming shortened V by 3 bases and J by 1 base, and 6 bases separated the two germline ends. The CDR3 extends over 13 amino acids.

V is TRBV18 and J is TRBJ2-1; possibly TRBD1 for D (5 bases). The V end was cut by 2 bases, the J end by 1 base, with 9 bases between. Germline V gene lookup returns CDR1 KGHSH and CDR2 LQKENI. The CDR3 totals 15 residues. For the CDR3, the DNA is TGTGCCAGCTCACCAATGGACATATCCTACAATGAGCAGTTCTTC. It specifies CASSPMDISYNEQFF. The full variable domain, its missing parts supplied by reference TRBV18 and TRBJ2-1, is NAGVMQNPRHLVRRRGQEARLRCSPMKGHSHVYWYRQLPEEGLKFMVYLQKENIIDESGMPKERFSAEFPKEGPSILRIQQVVRGDSAAYFCASSPMDISYNEQFFGPGTRLTVL.

The chain uses TRBV5-6 and TRBJ2-1; TRBD2 agrees at 8 bases. There are 13 residues in the CDR3. The V gene end was trimmed by 4 bases and the J gene end by 6 bases; junction bases not matched to a gene: 3. Germline V gene sequence: CDR1 SGHDT, CDR2 YYEEEE. The CDR3 nucleotides are TGTGCCAGCAGCCACGGGGGGGTCAATGAGCAGTTCTTC. Residues: CASSHGGVNEQFF.

This chain connects TRBV2 to TRBJ2-2; 9 nucleotides align to TRBD1. The CDR3 runs 17 residues. With V trimmed by 6 bases and J by 0 bases, 8 bases remained unmatched. The germline V gene has CDR1 SNHLY and CDR2 FYNNEI. CDR3 in DNA: TGTGCCAGCAGGGCCGGACAGGGGAGCGCGAACACCGGGGAGCTGTTTTTT. Translation gives CASRAGQGSANTGELFF.

This CDR3 reads CASSEEIAGVIEQFF. The DNA of the CDR3 is TGTGCCAGCAGTGAAGAGATAGCGGGGGTGATTGAGCAGTTCTTC. The chain combines TRBV2 with TRBJ2-1; TRBD2 matches 9 bases. The trim removed 1 base at V and 9 bases at J, leaving 7 bases unmatched. Looked up from germline, CDR1 is SNHLY and CDR2 is FYNNEI. This CDR3 region has 15 residues.

The CDR3 DNA reads TGTGCCAGCAGCTTAAAAGCGGCGCGGGGTAACACCGGGGAGCTGTTTTTT. Translation: CASSLKAARGNTGELFF. The rearrangement links TRBV7-2 to TRBJ2-2; D is perhaps TRBD2 (6 bases). In germline, CDR1 is SGHTA, CDR2 FQGNSA. The CDR3 is 17 amino acids. V shed 2 bases and J shed 2 bases, with 15 bases lying between them. Full variable domain (rest looked up from reference TRBV7-2 and TRBJ2-2): GAGVSQSPSNKVTEKGKDVELRCDPISGHTALYWYRQSLGQGLEFLIYFQGNSAPDKSGLPSDRFSAERTGGSVSTLTIQRTQQEDSAVYLCASSLKAARGNTGELFFGEGSRLTVL.

The chain uses TRBV2 and TRBJ2-1; D remains unclear. This CDR3 is built from 11 residues. Per germline, CDR1 SNHLY and CDR2 FYNNEI. The V gene lost 7 bases and the J gene lost 6 bases, with 7 bases spanning the gap. DNA for the CDR3: TGTGCCAGCACACAACGCAATGAGCAGTTCTTC. Protein sequence: CASTQRNEQFF.

The rearrangement joins TRBV10-3 to TRBJ1-1, with no clear D. The CDR3 contains 13 residues. The ends were cut back, 2 bases at V and 7 bases at J, with 11 bases in the middle. Germline V gene lookup returns CDR1 ENHRY and CDR2 SYGVKD. The DNA of the CDR3 is TGTGCCATCAGTGAGCGGGGAGAGGGTGAAGCTTTCTTT. It codes for CAISERGEGEAFF.

This chain joins TRBV7-3 and TRBJ1-2, with 7 bases identical to TRBD1. This CDR3 has 12 amino acids. V lost 4 bases and J lost 13; bases outside the gene matches: 9. Germline CDR1 and CDR2: SGHTA and FQGTGA. In DNA form, the CDR3 reads TGTGCCAGCAGCTCAGTCGGACAGGTTCCCACCTTC. Its translation: CASSSVGQVPTF.

V usage is TRBV20-1 and J usage is TRBJ1-2; a weak D match, TRBD1 (6 bases). CDR3 length: 10 amino acids. CDR1 and CDR2 from the germline V gene are DFQATT and SNEGSKA (reference sequence). The V and J ends lost 6 bases and 6 bases respectively, with 8 bases between them. CDR3 sequence: CSAPGDGYTF. Here the CDR3 DNA reads TGCAGTGCACCAGGGGATGGCTACACCTTC.

The CDR3 nucleotides are TGTGCCAGCAGCTTGCGGCGGTCAAACTATGGCTACACCTTC. Translation gives CASSLRRSNYGYTF. The V gene is TRBV5-6, the J gene TRBJ1-2; D is undetermined. Trimming shortened V by 1 base and J by 2 bases, and 9 bases separated the two germline ends. The CDR3 is 14 residues long. The V gene's germline CDR1 is SGHDT and CDR2 YYEEEE.

This clone was detected only a few times. The rearrangement uses TRBV27 and TRBJ1-1, with D unclear. Germline V gives CDR1 MNHEY, CDR2 SMNVEV (reference sequence). The CDR3 spans 15 residues. The V and J ends lost 6 bases and 0 bases respectively, with 14 bases between them. The CDR3 DNA sequence: TGTGCCAGCAGCTCTATTAGGACTTTGAACACTGAAGCTTTCTTT. Translated: CASSSIRTLNTEAFF.